The source of this T cell receptor beta chain is a study of T cell responses to AZD1222 COVID-19 vaccine. Broader study findings: Seropositive at baseline were only six or seven AZD1222 recipients. White British ancestry dominated among donors, who included more females, and clonal diversity was possibly underestimated.

Remarks on this clone: The antigen remains unidentified. Other DNA sequences of this sample code for an identical CDR3.

From germline, CDR1 is SGHRS and CDR2 YFSETQ. The CDR3 spans 14 residues. V was clipped by 0 bases and J by 4 bases, with 8 bases between them. Sequencing used immunoSEQ multiplex PCR; TCRdb keeps in-frame clones, though not all of them. The sample gives about 110,000 clones, over 85% of which show up once; approximately 3.1% is in the top ten. The TCR sequence derives from an adult in good health. The chain uses TRBV5-1 and TRBJ1-3; tentatively, D is TRBD1 (6 bases). Specimen: peripheral blood, collected on day 0 of MenACWY control vaccination. The CDR3 nucleotides read TGCGCCAGCAGCTTGGGCACAGGGGGAAACACCATATATTTT. Encoded protein: CASSLGTGGNTIYF. The variable domain in full, with the rest retrieved from reference TRBV5-1 and TRBJ1-3, is KAGVTQTPRYLIKTRGQQVTLSCSPISGHRSVSWYQQTPGQGLQFLFEYFSETQRNKGNFPGRFSGRQFSNSRSEMNVSTLELGDSALYLCASSLGTGGNTIYFGEGSWLTVV.